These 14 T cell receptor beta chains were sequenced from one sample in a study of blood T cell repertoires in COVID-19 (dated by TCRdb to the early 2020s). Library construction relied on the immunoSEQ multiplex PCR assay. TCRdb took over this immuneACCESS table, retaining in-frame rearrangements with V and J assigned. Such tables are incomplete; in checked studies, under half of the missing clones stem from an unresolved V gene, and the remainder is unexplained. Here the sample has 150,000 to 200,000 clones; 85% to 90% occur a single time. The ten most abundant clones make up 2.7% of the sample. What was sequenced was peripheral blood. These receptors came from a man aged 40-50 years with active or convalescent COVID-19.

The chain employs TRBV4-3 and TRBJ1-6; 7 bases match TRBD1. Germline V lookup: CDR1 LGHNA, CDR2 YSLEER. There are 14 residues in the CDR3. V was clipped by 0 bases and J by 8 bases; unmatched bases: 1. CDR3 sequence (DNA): TGCGCCAGCAGCCAAGATGACAGGGATTCACCCCTCCACTTT. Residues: CASSQDDRDSPLHF.

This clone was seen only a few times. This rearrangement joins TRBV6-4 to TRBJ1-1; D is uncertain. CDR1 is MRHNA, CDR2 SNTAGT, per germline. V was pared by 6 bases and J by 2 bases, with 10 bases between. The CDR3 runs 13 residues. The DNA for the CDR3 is TGTGCCAGCAGGGCCGAGACAAACACTGAAGCTTTCTTT. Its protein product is CASRAETNTEAFF.

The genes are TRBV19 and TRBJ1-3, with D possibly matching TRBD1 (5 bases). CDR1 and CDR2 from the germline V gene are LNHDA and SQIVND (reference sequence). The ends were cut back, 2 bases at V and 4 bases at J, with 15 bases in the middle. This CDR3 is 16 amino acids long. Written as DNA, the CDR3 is TGTGCCAGTAGTATACGACAGCCTGGGGCCGGAAACACCATATATTTT. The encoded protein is CASSIRQPGAGNTIYF. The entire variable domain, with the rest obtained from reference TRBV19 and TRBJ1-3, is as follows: DGGITQSPKYLFRKEGQNVTLSCEQNLNHDAMYWYRQDPGQGLRLIYYSQIVNDFQKGDIAEGYSVSREKKESFPLTVTSAQKNPTAFYLCASSIRQPGAGNTIYFGEGSWLTVV.

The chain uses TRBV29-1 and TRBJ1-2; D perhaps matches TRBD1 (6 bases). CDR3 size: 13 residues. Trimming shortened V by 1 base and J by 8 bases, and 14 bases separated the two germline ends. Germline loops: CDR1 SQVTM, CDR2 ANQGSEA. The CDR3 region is CSVEGAGAEGYTF. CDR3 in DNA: TGCAGCGTTGAAGGCGCGGGGGCTGAGGGCTACACCTTC. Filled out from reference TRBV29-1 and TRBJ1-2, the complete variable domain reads SAVISQKPSRDICQRGTSLTIQCQVDSQVTMMFWYRQQPGQSLTLIATANQGSEATYESGFVIDKFPISRPNLTFSTLTVSNMSPEDSSIYLCSVEGAGAEGYTFGSGTRLTVV.

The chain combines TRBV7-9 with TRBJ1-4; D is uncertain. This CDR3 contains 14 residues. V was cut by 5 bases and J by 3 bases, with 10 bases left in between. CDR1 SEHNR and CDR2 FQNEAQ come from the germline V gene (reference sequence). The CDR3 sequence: CASSPQAANEKLFF. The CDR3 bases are TGTGCCAGCAGCCCCCAGGCAGCTAATGAAAAACTGTTTTTT.

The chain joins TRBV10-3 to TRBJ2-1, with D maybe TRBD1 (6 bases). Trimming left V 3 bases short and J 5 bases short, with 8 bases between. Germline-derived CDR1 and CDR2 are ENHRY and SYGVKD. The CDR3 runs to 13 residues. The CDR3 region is CAISEQGDNEQFF. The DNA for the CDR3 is TGTGCCATCAGTGAACAGGGTGACAATGAGCAGTTCTTC.

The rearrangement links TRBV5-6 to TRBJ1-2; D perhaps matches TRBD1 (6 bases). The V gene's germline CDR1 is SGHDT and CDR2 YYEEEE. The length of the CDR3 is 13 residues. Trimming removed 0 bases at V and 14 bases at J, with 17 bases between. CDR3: CASSLAGQPMVTF. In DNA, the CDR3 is TGTGCCAGCAGCTTGGCCGGACAGCCTATGGTGACCTTC.

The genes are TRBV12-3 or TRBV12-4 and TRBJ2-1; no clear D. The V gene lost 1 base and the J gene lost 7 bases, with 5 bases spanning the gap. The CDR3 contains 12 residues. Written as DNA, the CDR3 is TGTGCCAGCAGTTTAGTTCGTAATGAGCAGTTCTTC. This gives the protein CASSLVRNEQFF.

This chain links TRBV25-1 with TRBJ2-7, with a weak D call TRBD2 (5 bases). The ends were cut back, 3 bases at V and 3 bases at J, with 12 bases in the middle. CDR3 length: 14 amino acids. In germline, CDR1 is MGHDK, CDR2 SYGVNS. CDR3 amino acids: CASSEVGGLYEQYF. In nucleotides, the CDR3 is TGTGCCAGCAGTGAGGTGGGCGGACTCTACGAGCAGTACTTC.

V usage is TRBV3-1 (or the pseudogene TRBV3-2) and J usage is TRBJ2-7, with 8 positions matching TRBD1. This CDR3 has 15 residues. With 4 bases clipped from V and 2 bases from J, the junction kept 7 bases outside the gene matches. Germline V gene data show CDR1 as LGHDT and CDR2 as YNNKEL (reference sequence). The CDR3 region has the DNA TGTGCCAGCAGCCTCCGGAGACAGGGGCCCTACGAGCAGTACTTC. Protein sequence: CASSLRRQGPYEQYF.

The CDR3: CASSPPGGNEQFF. CDR3 nucleotides: TGTGCCAGCTCACCACCGGGCGGGAATGAGCAGTTCTTC. The rearrangement uses TRBV18 and TRBJ2-1; D is perhaps TRBD2 (5 bases). The V end lost 0 bases, the J end lost 7 bases, and 7 bases lay between the germline ends. From germline, CDR1 is KGHSH and CDR2 LQKENI. The CDR3 has 13 amino acids.

The CDR3 DNA sequence: TGCGCCAGCAGTGCGGGGACTGGAAACACCATATATTTT. Translation gives CASSAGTGNTIYF. The chain employs TRBV10-1 and TRBJ1-3; D is unclear. Germline CDR1 reads WNHNN; CDR2 reads SYGVQD (reference sequence). V was clipped by 4 bases and J by 2 bases, with 6 bases between them. The CDR3 loop spans 13 amino acids.

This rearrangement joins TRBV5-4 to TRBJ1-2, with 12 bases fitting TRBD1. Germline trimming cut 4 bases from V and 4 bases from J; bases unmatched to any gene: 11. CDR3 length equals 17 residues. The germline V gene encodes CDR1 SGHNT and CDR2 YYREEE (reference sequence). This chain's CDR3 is CASSPAGTGGKGYGYTF. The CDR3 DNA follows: TGTGCCAGCAGCCCGGCCGGGACAGGGGGCAAGGGCTATGGCTACACCTTC.

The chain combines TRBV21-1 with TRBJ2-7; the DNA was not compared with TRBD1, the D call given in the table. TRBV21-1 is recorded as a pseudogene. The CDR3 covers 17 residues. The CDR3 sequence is CASSNPLPTGGAYEQYF. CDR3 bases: TGTGCCAGCAGCAACCCACTCCCAACAGGGGGCGCGTACGAGCAGTACTTC.